The clone carrying this T cell receptor (beta chain) has a handful of counts. Its antigen remains unidentified. From the reads, TCRdb called clonotypes with MiXCR, one entry per CDR3 protein. The sample holds around 64,000 distinct CDR3 sequences; more than 20% are singletons and the top ten take roughly 8.3%. These data come from a study of type 1 regulatory T cells. The CDR3 is 15 amino acids. Germline loops: CDR1 SGHRS, CDR2 YFSETQ. V lost 4 bases and J 0 bases, leaving 8 bases between the germline ends. Study-wide results and limits: Compared with non-Tr1 cells, Tr1 cells showed a narrower TCR repertoire.

The sample was cultured type 1 regulatory T (Tr1) cells, either the whole culture or a sorted fraction (not recorded which). This sequence was found in a human donor in good health. The chain employs TRBV5-1 and TRBJ2-6; D ambiguous. CDR3 nucleotide sequence: TGCGCCAGCAGCCCAGACATCTCTGGGGCCAACGTCCTGACTTTC. It specifies CASSPDISGANVLTF.